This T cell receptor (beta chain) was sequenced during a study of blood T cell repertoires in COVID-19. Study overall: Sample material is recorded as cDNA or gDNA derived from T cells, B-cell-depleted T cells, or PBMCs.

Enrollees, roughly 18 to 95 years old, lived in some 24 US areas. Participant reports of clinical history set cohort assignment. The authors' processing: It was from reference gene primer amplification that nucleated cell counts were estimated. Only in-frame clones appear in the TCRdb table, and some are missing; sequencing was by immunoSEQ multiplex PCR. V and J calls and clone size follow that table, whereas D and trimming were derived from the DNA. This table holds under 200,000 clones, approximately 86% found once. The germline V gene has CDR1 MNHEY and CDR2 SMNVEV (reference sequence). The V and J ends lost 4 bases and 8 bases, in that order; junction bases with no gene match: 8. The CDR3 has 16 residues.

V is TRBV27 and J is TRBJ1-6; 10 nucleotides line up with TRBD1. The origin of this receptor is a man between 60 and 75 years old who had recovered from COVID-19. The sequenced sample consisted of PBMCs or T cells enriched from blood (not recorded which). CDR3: CASSSDRGLRDSPLHF. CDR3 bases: TGTGCCAGCAGTTCAGACAGGGGGCTTAGGGATTCACCCCTCCACTTT.